This TCR beta chain was sequenced in a study of CD8+ T cells in alopecia areata. Study at large: Spontaneous alopecia affected the approximately 6-13-month-old C3H/HeJ graft donors, whose skin was transplanted to roughly 6-11-week-old female C3H/HeJ mice.

Sorting used CD4, CD8alpha, NKG2D, NKG2ACE and other markers on pooled cutaneous lymph node cells. This clone came up a few times. As yet, its antigen is unknown. These gene names are mouse names. The read is 4 residues too short to cover the CDR3 end, so that end is filled in from the germline J gene. Extracted RNA was reverse transcribed into cDNA, the sequencing template. Sequenced by immunoSEQ multiplex PCR; TCRdb stores in-frame clones only, minus some. This repertoire holds around 290,000 clones, and none appear only once. Germline loops: CDR1 NSHNY, CDR2 SYGAGN. This CDR3 region has 15 residues. V shed 1 base, J shed 3 bases, and the junction held 3 bases outside the gene matches. The study's findings and limits: Against the mouse data, patients shared TCRs less clearly, possibly for HLA reasons. Scalp lesions, especially in alopecia totalis/universalis, had higher clonality than normal scalp. Sequencing of scalp samples also captures resident alphabeta T cells of normal skin.

The chain is built from TRBV13-1 and TRBJ1-2; TRBD1 matches at 10 bases. Sequencing was done on a sample of CD4+ T cells sorted from a lymph node. The receptor was derived from a C3H/HeJ mouse with alopecia areata. For this mouse line, the MHC haplotype is H2-k. Partial CDR3 DNA: TGTGCCAGCAGTGATCTGGGACAGGGGTACTCC. This codes for CASSDLGQGYS. The entire CDR3 protein is CASSDLGQGYSDYTF.